Each of the 18 T cell receptor beta chains below was sequenced from the same sample in a study of T cell responses to AZD1222 COVID-19 vaccine. Sequencing was performed with immunoSEQ multiplex PCR; in TCRdb, only in-frame clones are kept and a portion is missing. The sample records over 85,000 clones, 70% to 90% being singletons. This material consisted of peripheral blood, taken 28 days after the second AZD1222 dose. These receptor sequences come from an adult who received the AZD1222 COVID-19 vaccine.

The chain is built from TRBV7-3 and TRBJ2-1, with D perhaps matching TRBD2 (7 bases). The CDR3 contains 15 residues. CDR1 and CDR2 (germline): SGHTA, FQGTGA. V lost 3 bases to trimming and J lost 2 bases, with 11 bases between them. In nucleotides, the CDR3 is TGTGCCAGCAGCTTGAAGGGGGGGCCCTACAATGAGCAGTTCTTC. It encodes CASSLKGGPYNEQFF. Complete variable domain (other parts from reference TRBV7-3 and TRBJ2-1): GAGVSQTPSNKVTEKGKYVELRCDPISGHTALYWYRQSLGQGPEFLIYFQGTGAADDSGLPNDRFFAVRPEGSVSTLKIQRTERGDSAVYLCASSLKGGPYNEQFFGPGTRLTVL.

The J gene is TRBJ2-7, the V gene TRBV10-1; 8 nucleotides agree with TRBD2. The CDR3 has 15 residues. V dropped 3 bases and J dropped 0; count of bases not matched to a gene: 4. Looked up from germline, CDR1 is WNHNN and CDR2 is SYGVQD (reference sequence). This CDR3 is CASSETSGLSYEQYF. The CDR3 region has the DNA TGCGCCAGCAGTGAAACTAGCGGACTCTCCTACGAGCAGTACTTC.

This CDR3 reads CASRGGPDFLNTEAFF. CDR3 DNA: TGTGCCAGCCGAGGGGGACCGGATTTTCTTAACACTGAAGCTTTCTTT. This sequence joins TRBV28 and TRBJ1-1; possible D gene TRBD1, 6 bases. This CDR3 is 16 amino acids long. V lost 8 bases to trimming and J lost 2 bases, with 21 bases between them. The germline CDR1 and CDR2 sequences are MDHEN and SYDVKM.

The chain couples TRBV11-1 to TRBJ2-3; D is tentatively TRBD1 or TRBD2 (5 bases each). V was pared by 1 base and J by 3 bases, with 14 bases between. Germline assignment: CDR1 SGHAT and CDR2 FQDESV (reference sequence). CDR3 size: 16 residues. This CDR3 reads CASSLGGWFGTDTQYF. CDR3 nucleotide sequence: TGTGCCAGCAGCTTAGGGGGGTGGTTCGGAACAGATACGCAGTATTTT.

The rearrangement links TRBV6-5 to TRBJ1-5; TRBD1 matches at 7 bases. V trimming: 7 bases; J trimming: 6 bases; junction bases outside the gene matches: 12. CDR1 is MNHEY, CDR2 SVGAGI, per germline. The CDR3 contains 15 residues. CDR3 sequence reads: CASKRLEGAGQPQHF. The CDR3 DNA follows: TGTGCCAGCAAGCGTCTAGAGGGGGCAGGTCAGCCCCAGCATTTT.

V and J are TRBV6-5 and TRBJ1-1, with TRBD1 matching over 7 bases. With 7 bases clipped from V and 4 bases from J, the junction kept 12 bases outside the gene matches. The CDR3 spans 15 residues. In germline, CDR1 is MNHEY, CDR2 SVGAGI. CDR3 nucleotide sequence: TGTGCCAGCACCCTAGGGGCAGGGGGGGTCACTGAAGCTTTCTTT. Translating it yields CASTLGAGGVTEAFF.

The rearrangement links TRBV21-1 to TRBJ1-2. TRBV21-1 is assigned pseudogene status. This CDR3 spans 15 amino acids. DNA for the CDR3: TGTGCCAGCAGCAACTGGGAGGGGGCGGGCTATGGCTACACCTTC. As protein: CASSNWEGAGYGYTF.

This chain's CDR3 is CASSLGPSSNGDTQYF. As DNA, the CDR3 is TGCGCCAGCAGCTTGGGGCCCTCCTCAAACGGAGATACGCAGTATTTT. V is TRBV5-1 and J is TRBJ2-3; D is undetermined. The CDR3 extends over 16 amino acids. In germline, CDR1 is SGHRS, CDR2 YFSETQ. V lost 0 bases to trimming and J lost 5 bases, with 16 bases between them.

This chain links TRBV7-8 with TRBJ2-1, with D unclear. In germline, CDR1 is SGHVS, CDR2 FQNEAQ. V shed 7 bases and J shed 0 bases, with 13 bases lying between them. This CDR3 is built from 15 residues. CDR3 DNA sequence: TGTGCCAGCATCCAAGGCGCAAGCTCCTACAATGAGCAGTTCTTC. Amino acid sequence: CASIQGASSYNEQFF. Variable domain in full (rest from reference TRBV7-8 and TRBJ2-1): GAGVSQSPRYKVAKRGQDVALRCDPISGHVSLFWYQQALGQGPEFLTYFQNEAQLDKSGLPSDRFFAERPEGSVSTLKIQRTQQEDSAVYLCASIQGASSYNEQFFGPGTRLTVL.

This clone came up a few times. The chain uses TRBV24-1 and TRBJ2-5, with 12 positions matching TRBD2. CDR3 length equals 14 residues. V trimming: 5 bases; J trimming: 5 bases; junction bases outside the gene matches: 2. Germline V lookup: CDR1 KGHDR, CDR2 SFDVKD. In DNA form, the CDR3 reads TGTGCCACCAGTGGCGGGACTAGCGGGGAGACCCAGTACTTC. This encodes CATSGGTSGETQYF.

The chain has TRBV5-1 and TRBJ2-7; 9 nucleotides match TRBD1. The CDR3 contains 14 residues. Germline V gene lookup returns CDR1 SGHRS and CDR2 YFSETQ. Trimming took 3 bases from V and 5 from J; bases not matched to a gene: 6. CDR3 sequence (DNA): TGCGCCAGCAGCTCGTGGGACAGGGACCACGAGCAGTACTTC. Translation gives CASSSWDRDHEQYF. The full variable domain, in which reference TRBV5-1 and TRBJ2-7 provide the parts outside the CDR3, is KAGVTQTPRYLIKTRGQQVTLSCSPISGHRSVSWYQQTPGQGLQFLFEYFSETQRNKGNFPGRFSGRQFSNSRSEMNVSTLELGDSALYLCASSSWDRDHEQYFGPGTRLTVT.

CDR3 protein: CASSFTNYGYTF. The CDR3 DNA sequence: TGTGCCAGCAGTTTTACTAACTATGGCTACACCTTC. V is TRBV6-2 or TRBV6-3 and J is TRBJ1-2; no clear D. V was trimmed by 4 bases and J by 0 bases, leaving 3 bases between them. The CDR3 totals 12 residues. The germline V gene has CDR1 MNHEY and CDR2 SVGEGT.

The chain recombines TRBV5-1 with TRBJ2-7, with 7 bases aligning to TRBD1. CDR3 length equals 13 residues. V gave up 7 bases and J gave up 0 bases; unmatched junction bases: 4. Germline assignment: CDR1 SGHRS and CDR2 YFSETQ. The CDR3, as DNA: TGCGCCAGCTGGGACAGTGCCTCCTACGAGCAGTACTTC. Translated: CASWDSASYEQYF.

J is TRBJ2-1 and V is TRBV4-2; 7 bases align to TRBD2. The CDR3 loop spans 14 amino acids. Germline CDR1 and CDR2: LGHNA and YNFKEQ. V shed 3 bases, J shed 6 bases, and the junction held 5 bases outside the gene matches. CDR3 region: CASSHTGLSNEQFF. The CDR3 bases are TGTGCCAGCAGCCACACGGGACTAAGCAATGAGCAGTTCTTC.

This clone was picked up one time. The V call is TRBV28, the J call TRBJ1-5, with 8 positions matching TRBD1. This CDR3 spans 17 amino acids. The germline gives CDR1 MDHEN, CDR2 SYDVKM. V lost 6 bases to trimming and J lost 1 base; unmatched junction nucleotides: 11. The CDR3 DNA reads TGTGCCAGCAGGCAATACCTTGGACAGGGCAGCAATCAGCCCCAGCATTTT. This codes for CASRQYLGQGSNQPQHF.

In this sample, this clone turned up a few times. The V gene is TRBV6-1, the J gene TRBJ2-7; 8 nucleotides agree with TRBD2. Germline V gene data show CDR1 as MNHNS and CDR2 as SASEGT. CDR3 size: 15 residues. J was trimmed by 3 bases and V by 1 base; bases with no gene match: 5. CDR3 protein: CASSEVGTSFYEQYF. The DNA for the CDR3 is TGTGCCAGCAGTGAAGTGGGGACTAGTTTCTACGAGCAGTACTTC.

J is TRBJ1-2 and V is TRBV11-3; D uncertain. The CDR3 has 10 residues. Germline CDR1 and CDR2: SGHNT and YENEEA. CDR3 amino acids: CATGYYGYTF. The CDR3 DNA follows: TGTGCGACCGGCTACTATGGCTACACCTTC. The whole variable domain, filled in from reference TRBV11-3 and TRBJ1-2, reads EAGVVQSPRYKIIEKKQPVAFWCNPISGHNTLYWYLQNLGQGPELLIRYENEEAVDDSQLPKDRFSAERLKGVDSTLKIQPAELGDSAVYLCATGYYGYTFGSGTRLTVV.

The chain is built from TRBV5-4 and TRBJ2-7; 9 bases are shared with TRBD2. CDR1 and CDR2 from the germline V gene are SGHNT and YYREEE (reference sequence). V shed 4 bases and J 6 bases; nucleotides not matched to a gene: 14. CDR3 size: 16 residues. Written as DNA, the CDR3 is TGTGCCAGCAGCCAGTCGGGTAGCGGGAGATTTCGCGAGCAGTACTTC. Translated, it gives CASSQSGSGRFREQYF.